This T cell receptor (beta chain) appears in the sequencing data of a study of T cell responses to AZD1222 COVID-19 vaccine. Here immunoSEQ multiplex PCR was the method, and the copy in TCRdb shows in-frame clones only, minus some. This sample has under 150,000 clones, with about 90% found just once. The CDR3 has 14 residues. V was cut by 6 bases and J by 3 bases, with 14 bases left in between. Germline V gene sequence: CDR1 MNHEY, CDR2 SVGAGI. Notes on this clone: Its antigen is not identified.

General observations from the study: Compared with day 0, the breadth and depth of the Spike-specific TCR repertoire rose significantly after two doses of AZD1222. Per reports, nearly half of all spike-specific TCRs target regions that are unmutated in variants.

The chain combines TRBV6-5 with TRBJ1-2; possible D gene TRBD1, 5 bases. The receptor comes from an adult in good health. The source material was peripheral blood, sampled on day 0 of AZD1222 vaccination. The CDR3 DNA sequence: TGTGCCAGCAGCTATGGGGCTCAGGACTATGGCTACACCTTC. It specifies CASSYGAQDYGYTF.